The 31 T cell receptor beta chains listed next were all sequenced from one sample in a study of blood T cells in healthy people across ages. Through a sample-barcoded 5' primer and a J-beta primer mix, a second PCR was run for roughly 6 to 12 cycles. MiXCR was run by TCRdb on the 5' RACE reads, yielding one entry per CDR3 protein. The table shows hundreds of thousands of distinct CDR3 sequences, with 49% occurring only once. Sequencing used blood. These receptors originate from a woman aged 55-69 years in good health.

The rearrangement links TRBV6-5 to TRBJ2-7, with D perhaps TRBD1 (5 bases). The length of the CDR3 is 14 residues. Between the trimmed V and J ends, which lost 11 bases and 5 bases, there was a span of 22 bases. In germline, CDR1 is MNHEY, CDR2 SVGAGI. The CDR3 sequence is CAAGAFQGRNEQYF. In DNA form, the CDR3 reads TGTGCCGCTGGCGCCTTCCAGGGCCGTAACGAGCAGTACTTC.

The rearrangement links TRBV6-2 or TRBV6-3 to TRBJ2-5; 7 bases are a match to TRBD1. The better agreement between TRBJ2-7 and the DNA end casts doubt on the J call. The CDR3 spans 13 residues. Germline loops: CDR1 MNHEY, CDR2 SVGEGT. Here the CDR3 reads CASSHRGYYEQYF. CDR3 DNA: TGTGCCAGCAGTCACAGGGGATACTACGAGCAGTACTTC.

This chain links TRBV7-2 with TRBJ2-1; tentative D call: TRBD2 (6 bases). The CDR3 runs 15 residues. The V end was cut by 3 bases, the J end by 2 bases, with 11 bases between. Germline loops: CDR1 SGHTA, CDR2 FQGNSA. The CDR3 DNA reads TGTGCCAGCAGCTTTAAGGGAGGCCCCTACAATGAGCAGTTCTTC. Residues: CASSFKGGPYNEQFF.

This clonotype was seen ten or more times. The chain links TRBV7-2 to TRBJ2-1; D may be TRBD1 (7 bases). Per the germline V gene, CDR1 is SGHTA and CDR2 is FQGNSA. The CDR3 sequence is 15 residues long. V lost 5 bases and J lost 4, with 15 bases in between. CDR3 nucleotide sequence: TGTGCCAGCAGCCCTCAGGGGGGCTTATACAATGAGCAGTTCTTC. Translated, it gives CASSPQGGLYNEQFF.

V is TRBV6-2 or TRBV6-3 and J is TRBJ2-7, with TRBD2 matching 9 bases. The germline CDR1 and CDR2 sequences are MNHEY and SVGEGT. The CDR3 has 16 amino acids. Unmatched junction bases numbered 6, after V lost 0 bases and J lost 3 bases. In nucleotides, the CDR3 is TGTGCCAGCAGTTACTCAGTGTCTAGCGGGGACTACGAGCAGTACTTC. It encodes CASSYSVSSGDYEQYF.

This chain connects TRBV7-2 to TRBJ1-2; D uncertain. The ends were cut back, 1 base at V and 8 bases at J, with 11 bases in the middle. From germline, CDR1 is SGHTA and CDR2 FQGNSA. The CDR3 has 13 amino acids. The CDR3 region is CASSLGYQRGYTF. As DNA, the CDR3 is TGTGCCAGCAGCTTAGGGTATCAGCGCGGCTACACCTTC.

The V gene is TRBV20-1, the J gene TRBJ1-2, with a weak D call TRBD1 (6 bases). V lost 0 bases, J lost 0 bases, and 26 bases lay in between. Germline CDR1 reads DFQATT; CDR2 reads SNEGSKA (reference sequence). The CDR3 is made up of 20 amino acids. CDR3 loop: CSAREGQPFSGAKSNYGYTF. DNA for the CDR3: TGCAGTGCTAGAGAAGGACAGCCCTTCTCTGGGGCCAAATCTAACTATGGCTACACCTTC.

The chain employs TRBV29-1 and TRBJ2-5; the D gene could be TRBD1 or TRBD2 (6 bases each). Trimming removed 7 bases at V and 11 bases at J, with 20 bases between. CDR1 SQVTM and CDR2 ANQGSEA come from the germline V gene. This CDR3 is 12 amino acids long. The CDR3 region is CSASTGAGEQYF. As DNA, the CDR3 is TGCAGCGCTTCAACGGGGGCCGGTGAGCAGTACTTC.

The rearrangement joins TRBV12-3 or TRBV12-4 to TRBJ2-7; 9 nucleotides match TRBD2. The CDR3 runs 15 residues. J was trimmed by 0 bases and V by 3 bases; bases with no gene match: 3. The CDR3 spells CASSFIAGDSYEQYF. In DNA form, the CDR3 reads TGTGCCAGCAGTTTCATAGCGGGAGACTCCTACGAGCAGTACTTC.

Worth noting for this clonotype: One end of the junction does not line up with germline, which may come from a read error. V usage is TRBV9 and J usage is TRBJ2-6; 7 bases align to TRBD1. Germline values: CDR1 SGDLS, CDR2 YYNGEE. This CDR3 is 18 amino acids long. The CDR3 loop is CASSPTGTASSGADVLTF. The DNA for the CDR3 is TGTGCCAGCAGCCCTACCGGGACAGCAAGCTCTGGGGCCGACGTCCTGACTTTC. The entire variable domain, with the rest obtained from reference TRBV9 and TRBJ2-6, is as follows: DSGVTQTPKHLITATGQRVTLRCSPRSGDLSVYWYQQSLDQGLQFLIQYYNGEERAKGNILERFSAQQFPDLHSELNLSSLELGDSALYFCASSPTGTASSGADVLTFGAGSRLTVL.

The gene calls are TRBV29-1 and TRBJ2-7, with 11 nucleotides matching TRBD1. This CDR3 spans 13 amino acids. Germline V gene lookup returns CDR1 SQVTM and CDR2 ANQGSEA. The J segment lost 2 bases and the V segment lost 7 bases, leaving 4 bases of the junction unmatched. CDR3 DNA: TGCAGCGCGGGACAGGGGGGAACCTACGAGCAGTACTTC. This gives the protein CSAGQGGTYEQYF.

The chain is built from TRBV5-1 and TRBJ2-1; D is uncertain. The length of the CDR3 is 15 residues. The V gene lost 0 bases and the J gene lost 6 bases, with 13 bases spanning the gap. Germline CDR1 reads SGHRS; CDR2 reads YFSETQ. The CDR3 loop is CASSLVPSTANEQFF. The CDR3 DNA reads as TGCGCCAGCAGCTTGGTTCCCTCGACCGCCAATGAGCAGTTCTTC.

This chain joins TRBV6-1 and TRBJ2-1; 16 bases line up with TRBD2. This CDR3 is 18 amino acids long. Germline trimming cut 5 bases from V and 2 bases from J; bases unmatched to any gene: 6. Looked up from germline, CDR1 is MNHNS and CDR2 is SASEGT. In nucleotides, the CDR3 is TGTGCCAGCAGTCGTGGGACTAGCGGGAGGGGGGCCTACAATGAGCAGTTCTTC. It yields the protein CASSRGTSGRGAYNEQFF.

There are a few counts of this clonotype. The chain is built from TRBV3-1 and TRBJ2-7; possible D gene TRBD2, 6 bases. CDR3 length equals 14 residues. V dropped 4 bases and J dropped 3 bases, with 13 bases sitting between them. The germline CDR1 and CDR2 sequences are LGHDT and YNNKEL (reference sequence). CDR3 sequence: CASSRRDLNYEQYF. CDR3 coding DNA: TGTGCCAGCAGCCGGCGGGACTTGAACTACGAGCAGTACTTC.

The V and J genes are TRBV4-2 and TRBJ2-3; D remains unclear. The CDR3 consists of 18 residues. Between the trimmed V and J ends, which lost 8 bases and 0 bases, there was a span of 24 bases. The V gene's germline CDR1 is LGHNA and CDR2 YNFKEQ. CDR3 in amino acids: CASRAEWAVTSSTDTQYF. The CDR3 DNA sequence: TGTGCCAGCCGAGCCGAGTGGGCCGTGACCTCTAGCACAGATACGCAGTATTTT.

This chain uses TRBV28 with TRBJ2-7; possible D gene TRBD2, 6 bases. There are 14 residues in the CDR3. CDR1 and CDR2 from the germline V gene are MDHEN and SYDVKM. V shed 3 bases and J shed 2 bases, with 11 bases lying between them. As DNA, the CDR3 is TGTGCCAGCAGTTTCCTCGGGGAGGCCTACGAGCAGTACTTC. The encoded protein is CASSFLGEAYEQYF.

This clonotype was counted a single time. The V and J genes are TRBV11-2 and TRBJ2-3; no clear D. This CDR3 has 14 residues. Germline V lookup: CDR1 SGHAT, CDR2 FQNNGV. Trimming stripped 6 bases from V and 4 bases from J, with 14 bases between. CDR3 nucleotides: TGTGCCAGCAGTCTGGCTCCAGTGGCAGATACGCAGTATTTT. It specifies CASSLAPVADTQYF.

This chain links TRBV12-3 or TRBV12-4 with TRBJ1-4, with a weak D call TRBD1 (6 bases). This CDR3 spans 14 amino acids. V was pared by 6 bases and J by 5 bases, with 13 bases between. For the CDR3, the DNA is TGTGCCAGCAGGGCGGACAGAGAAAATGAAAAACTGTTTTTT. The encoded protein is CASRADRENEKLFF.

The chain uses TRBV24-1 and TRBJ2-7; 9 bases are a match to TRBD1. J lost 5 bases, V lost 5 bases, and 3 bases had no gene match. The CDR3 has 13 amino acids. In germline, CDR1 is KGHDR, CDR2 SFDVKD. CDR3 amino acids: CATSAGQGNEQYF. The CDR3 DNA reads as TGTGCCACCAGTGCGGGACAGGGTAACGAGCAGTACTTC.

This sequence joins TRBV6-1 and TRBJ2-5; D remains ambiguous. The V end was cut by 2 bases, the J end by 3 bases, with 10 bases between. This CDR3 is 14 amino acids long. In germline, CDR1 is MNHNS, CDR2 SASEGT. The DNA of the CDR3 is TGTGCCAGCAGTGAATACGGCAGAGAAGAGACCCAGTACTTC. Protein product: CASSEYGREETQYF.

V and J are TRBV28 and TRBJ1-2, with 8 bases aligning to TRBD1. Trimming cost V 6 bases and J 8 bases; bases outside gene matches: 11. There are 14 residues in the CDR3. CDR1 MDHEN and CDR2 SYDVKM come from the germline V gene. Here the CDR3 reads CASSSYRTGWGYTF. CDR3 bases: TGTGCCAGCAGCTCATACCGGACAGGGTGGGGCTACACCTTC.

This chain links TRBV7-3 with TRBJ2-5, with D hard to call. The CDR3 spans 14 residues. CDR1 SGHTA and CDR2 FQGTGA come from the germline V gene. V shed 1 base and J shed 4 bases, with 10 bases lying between them. CDR3 sequence (DNA): TGTGCCAGCAGCTTAAGGGCGTGGAGAGAGACCCAGTACTTC. It yields the protein CASSLRAWRETQYF.

The V gene is TRBV5-1, the J gene TRBJ2-4, with 10 bases identical to TRBD2. Judging by the DNA end, TRBJ2-7 fits better; the J call may be wrong. The CDR3 contains 16 residues. Germline V gene lookup returns CDR1 SGHRS and CDR2 YFSETQ. CDR3 coding DNA: TGCGCCAGCACCCGAGCGTCCGGACTAGCGGTGTACGAGCAGTACTTC. Residues: CASTRASGLAVYEQYF.

The chain links TRBV7-9 to TRBJ2-7, with 7 bases that match TRBD1. The CDR3 covers 15 residues. Germline V gene sequence: CDR1 SEHNR, CDR2 FQNEAQ (reference sequence). Unmatched junction bases numbered 7, after V lost 1 base and J lost 4 bases. This chain's CDR3 is CASSLGQGVKYEQYF. The CDR3 DNA reads as TGTGCCAGCAGCTTAGGCCAGGGGGTAAAGTACGAGCAGTACTTC.

The V and J genes are TRBV10-2 and TRBJ2-3, with D perhaps TRBD2 (6 bases). Germline V gives CDR1 WSHSY, CDR2 SAAADI. Trimming shortened V by 6 bases and J by 0 bases, and 13 bases separated the two germline ends. The CDR3 has 15 residues. The CDR3: CASRSGPTSTDTQYF. DNA for the CDR3: TGCGCCAGCAGGAGCGGGCCTACTAGCACAGATACGCAGTATTTT.

V is TRBV5-6 and J is TRBJ2-7; 9 positions match TRBD1. Per the germline V gene, CDR1 is SGHDT and CDR2 is YYEEEE. The CDR3 is made up of 14 amino acids. Unmatched junction bases numbered 5, after V lost 3 bases and J lost 4 bases. In DNA, the CDR3 is TGTGCCAGCAGCTATACAGGGGGCGGATACGAGCAGTACTTC. This gives the protein CASSYTGGGYEQYF.

This clonotype was seen more than once but under ten times. The chain combines TRBV3-1 with TRBJ2-1; D is unresolved. The germline gives CDR1 LGHDT, CDR2 YNNKEL (reference sequence). The germline V and J ends were trimmed by 4 bases and 5 bases, with 15 bases remaining between them. This CDR3 has 15 amino acids. Here the CDR3 reads CASSPVWEDNNEQFF. The CDR3, as DNA: TGTGCCAGCAGCCCCGTGTGGGAAGACAACAATGAGCAGTTCTTC.

The chain uses TRBV4-1 and TRBJ2-1; no reliable D call. This CDR3 has 13 residues. The germline CDR1 and CDR2 sequences are MGHRA and YSYEKL. The germline V and J ends were trimmed by 4 bases and 7 bases, with 11 bases remaining between them. The chain's CDR3 is CASSPGPENEQFF. CDR3 sequence (DNA): TGCGCCAGCAGCCCCGGCCCAGAAAATGAGCAGTTCTTC.

As to this clonotype: Just one base apart from a much larger clone, this may be a read error. The chain combines TRBV6-2 or TRBV6-3 with TRBJ2-1; the match to TRBD2 covers 11 bases. CDR3 length: 16 amino acids. CDR1 is MNHEY, CDR2 SVGEGT, per germline. The CDR3, as DNA: TGTGCCAGCAGGGCTATAGCGGGAGGGATATACAATGGGCAGTTCTTC. Translating gives CASRAIAGGIYNGQFF.

The chain uses TRBV15 and TRBJ2-1; TRBD2 matches 10 bases. This CDR3 comprises 16 residues. Trimming at V came to 0 bases and at J to 4 bases, leaving 3 bases not matched to a gene. CDR1 LNHNV and CDR2 YYDKDF come from the germline V gene (reference sequence). The CDR3 region is CATSRERTSGYNEQFF. The CDR3 DNA is TGTGCCACCAGCAGAGAGCGGACTAGCGGTTACAATGAGCAGTTCTTC.

The chain joins TRBV20-1 to TRBJ1-6; 11 nucleotides agree with TRBD1. Germline loops: CDR1 DFQATT, CDR2 SNEGSKA (reference sequence). The CDR3 contains 15 residues. The V gene end was trimmed by 6 bases and the J gene end by 10 bases; junction bases not matched to a gene: 11. This chain's CDR3 is CSALVGDRGESPLHF. The CDR3 bases are TGCAGTGCCCTTGTGGGGGACAGGGGGGAGTCACCCCTCCACTTT.